This TCR beta chain emerged from a study of molecular identifiers for immune sequencing clone quantification. This clonotype was found many times. TCRdb re-analysed the PCR reads in MiXCR, keeping a single row per CDR3 protein. The table has 65,000 or so distinct CDR3 sequences, less than 20% seen once. Germline values: CDR1 SGHTA, CDR2 FQGNSA. The CDR3 has 14 amino acids. Trimming left V 2 bases short and J 5 bases short, with 12 bases between. The rearrangement links TRBV7-2 to TRBJ2-5; a weak D match, TRBD2 (6 bases). The specimen sequenced was naive CD8+ T cells from blood, with Jurkat cell RNA spiked in. Regarding subset: FACS-sorted CD8+CD4-CCR7+CD45RA+ naive T cells. The TCR was taken from a human donor in good health. Some libraries in this study had Jurkat cell RNA spiked in. The CDR3 bases are TGTGCCAGCAGCTTACCGGGGGTCTGGGAGACCCAGTACTTC. Translated, it gives CASSLPGVWETQYF. Supplemented by reference TRBV7-2 and TRBJ2-5, the full variable domain reads GAGVSQSPSNKVTEKGKDVELRCDPISGHTALYWYRQSLGQGLEFLIYFQGNSAPDKSGLPSDRFSAERTGGSVSTLTIQRTQQEDSAVYLCASSLPGVWETQYFGPGTRLLVL.